This section outlines one TCR beta chain sequence together with its context. Its antigen is not identified. The data are from a study of graft-versus-host responses after intestinal transplantation. Overall study results and limits: Recipient marrow harbored GvH clones, some of which surfaced first in ileum or blood. After transplant, early declines in HvG clones were associated with peak levels of circulating GvH clones.

Using immunoSEQ multiplex PCR, the repertoire was profiled, and TCRdb retains in-frame clones only, with some absent. This sample has tens of thousands of clones, with 92% found just once. The CDR3 covers 15 residues. The J segment lost 4 bases and the V segment lost 3 bases, leaving 7 bases of the junction unmatched. Germline V CDR1 and CDR2: SGHDN, FVKESK. The gene calls are TRBV14 and TRBJ1-1, with 8 bases identical to TRBD1. Sequencing was performed on PBMCs, taken 98 days after intestinal transplantation. The source is a human patient who received an intestinal transplant, so some T cells may come from the graft donor. CDR3 protein: CASSQTGVRGTEAFF. CDR3 coding DNA: TGTGCCAGCAGCCAGACAGGGGTAAGGGGCACTGAAGCTTTCTTT.